Listed here are 20 T cell receptor beta chains from one sample, sequenced in a study of shared clonotypes between healthy human individuals. Naive CD8 populations comprised CD45RO-negative cells positively selected for CCR7, excluding terminally differentiated effector memory CD45RA+ cells. The table came from immunoSEQ multiplex PCR; TCRdb's copy has only in-frame clones and leaves some out. There are around 600,000 clones in the sample; more than 95% occur only once, and approximately 0.3% lies in the top ten. Sequencing used naive CD8+ T cells sorted from blood. Receptors originate from a man aged 25 to 45 in good health.

The rearrangement links TRBV2 to TRBJ2-3, with 7 bases aligning to TRBD2. CDR1 is SNHLY, CDR2 FYNNEI, per germline. Germline trimming cut 9 bases from V and 3 bases from J; bases unmatched to any gene: 6. The CDR3 loop spans 13 amino acids. CDR3 nucleotides: TGTGCCAGAAGCGGGGAAAATACAGATACGCAGTATTTT. It encodes CARSGENTDTQYF.

This rearrangement joins TRBV10-1 to TRBJ2-7; a weak D match, TRBD2 (7 bases). V was cut by 3 bases and J by 2 bases, with 14 bases left in between. CDR3 size: 15 residues. Germline lookup yields CDR1 WNHNN and CDR2 SYGVQD (reference sequence). CDR3 loop: CASSEGGEPTYEQYF. The CDR3 bases are TGCGCCAGCAGTGAAGGGGGGGAGCCGACCTACGAGCAGTACTTC.

This clone showed up just once. J is TRBJ1-1 and V is TRBV11-2; no reliable D call. The CDR3 contains 17 residues. In germline, CDR1 is SGHAT, CDR2 FQNNGV. V lost 0 bases, J lost 1 base, and 15 bases lay in between. The CDR3 here is CASSLDAVGSANTEAFF. The CDR3 DNA is TGTGCCAGCAGCTTAGACGCGGTAGGGTCCGCGAACACTGAAGCTTTCTTT.

The chain carries TRBV28 and TRBJ2-7; D possibly corresponds to TRBD1 (6 bases). V was shortened by 4 bases and J by 0 bases, with 10 bases between the two germline ends. CDR3 size: 14 residues. The germline gives CDR1 MDHEN, CDR2 SYDVKM. CDR3 in amino acids: CASSYRALSYEQYF. Written as DNA, the CDR3 is TGTGCCAGCAGTTACAGGGCCCTCTCCTACGAGCAGTACTTC.

The chain recombines TRBV9 with TRBJ1-4; TRBD1 matches at 10 bases. V trimming: 2 bases; J trimming: 7 bases; junction bases outside the gene matches: 5. This CDR3 has 15 residues. The germline V gene has CDR1 SGDLS and CDR2 YYNGEE. In DNA, the CDR3 is TGTGCCAGCAGCGTCGGGACAGGGGTTAGTGAAAAACTGTTTTTT. Protein product: CASSVGTGVSEKLFF.

V is TRBV6-1 and J is TRBJ2-7; D gene ambiguous. Per the germline V gene, CDR1 is MNHNS and CDR2 is SASEGT. The length of the CDR3 is 13 residues. V was shortened by 1 base and J by 3 bases, with 7 bases between the two germline ends. This CDR3 reads CASSEVEGYEQYF. The CDR3 DNA follows: TGTGCCAGCAGTGAAGTTGAAGGCTACGAGCAGTACTTC.

The gene calls are TRBV7-6 and TRBJ2-5; D gene uncertain. The CDR3 is made up of 14 amino acids. CDR1 and CDR2 from the germline V gene are SGHVS and FNYEAQ. V was trimmed by 0 bases and J by 2 bases, leaving 7 bases between them. The CDR3: CASSLAYKQETQYF. For the CDR3, the DNA is TGTGCCAGCAGCTTAGCATATAAACAAGAGACCCAGTACTTC.

The chain is built from TRBV7-9 and TRBJ2-5; D gene unclear. Germline V gene sequence: CDR1 SEHNR, CDR2 FQNEAQ (reference sequence). CDR3 size: 14 residues. V was cut by 4 bases and J by 6 bases, with 15 bases left in between. The DNA for the CDR3 is TGTGCCAGCAGCTCGACGTTGGGCGGAAAGACCCAGTACTTC. As protein: CASSSTLGGKTQYF.

V and J are TRBV13 and TRBJ2-7, with 7 bases identical to TRBD1. The CDR3 runs to 14 residues. The germline CDR1 and CDR2 sequences are PRHDT and FYEKMQ (reference sequence). The trim removed 5 bases at V and 5 bases at J, leaving 9 bases unmatched. DNA for the CDR3: TGTGCCAGCAGCCCAGAAGGGGGCACAAACGAGCAGTACTTC. It specifies CASSPEGGTNEQYF.

The chain has TRBV6-1 and TRBJ2-7, with TRBD2 matching 10 bases. CDR1 and CDR2 (germline): MNHNS, SASEGT. The ends lost 2 bases at V and 2 bases at J; junction bases unmatched: 6. This CDR3 spans 16 amino acids. The CDR3 loop is CASSELGLAATYEQYF. The CDR3 bases are TGTGCCAGCAGTGAATTAGGACTAGCGGCCACCTACGAGCAGTACTTC.

The gene calls are TRBV7-2 and TRBJ2-5; either TRBD1 or TRBD2 may supply D (6 bases each). The germline V gene has CDR1 SGHTA and CDR2 FQGNSA. Trimming left V 1 base short and J 4 bases short, with 10 bases between. The CDR3 is 14 residues long. The CDR3 spells CASSLVGGPETQYF. The CDR3 bases are TGTGCCAGCAGCTTAGTGGGGGGCCCAGAGACCCAGTACTTC.

This chain connects TRBV10-2 to TRBJ2-3; possibly TRBD1 for D (5 bases). Trimming removed 4 bases from V and 3 bases from J, with 5 bases in between. The CDR3 loop spans 12 amino acids. Germline V gene sequence: CDR1 WSHSY, CDR2 SAAADI. Here the CDR3 DNA reads TGCGCCAGCAGTGGACAGACAGATACGCAGTATTTT. Protein product: CASSGQTDTQYF.

This rearrangement joins TRBV7-8 to TRBJ1-5; 9 bases fit TRBD1. Germline V gene sequence: CDR1 SGHVS, CDR2 FQNEAQ. The CDR3 loop spans 16 amino acids. V lost 4 bases and J lost 7; bases outside the gene matches: 11. CDR3 protein: CASSYRDRDSGQPQHF. CDR3 DNA: TGTGCCAGCAGCTACCGGGACAGGGATTCGGGGCAGCCCCAGCATTTT.

In this sample, this clone turned up once. The genes are TRBV7-9 and TRBJ2-7; TRBD1 agrees at 7 bases. CDR3 length: 13 residues. CDR1 SEHNR and CDR2 FQNEAQ come from the germline V gene (reference sequence). The V gene end was trimmed by 5 bases and the J gene end by 4 bases; junction bases not matched to a gene: 5. The CDR3 loop is CASSVRDRYEQYF. The CDR3 nucleotides read TGTGCCAGCAGCGTACGGGACAGATACGAGCAGTACTTC.

The chain links TRBV6-5 to TRBJ2-5; D not certain. The CDR3 spans 15 residues. V was cut by 6 bases and J by 1 base, with 15 bases left in between. Germline V gene data show CDR1 as MNHEY and CDR2 as SVGAGI. The chain's CDR3 is CASSPAWYGQETQYF. CDR3 DNA sequence: TGTGCCAGCAGCCCGGCTTGGTACGGCCAAGAGACCCAGTACTTC.

The V call is TRBV7-9, the J call TRBJ2-5, with a weak D call TRBD2 (7 bases). The V gene lost 4 bases and the J gene lost 4 bases, with 25 bases spanning the gap. The germline gives CDR1 SEHNR, CDR2 FQNEAQ (reference sequence). The CDR3 runs 18 residues. The CDR3 coding sequence is TGTGCCAGCAGCTCGGTGTCATCAGGGGACGGCGGGAGAGAGACCCAGTACTTC. Translating gives CASSSVSSGDGGRETQYF.

The chain couples TRBV29-1 to TRBJ2-2; TRBD2 agrees at 14 bases. Germline CDR1 reads SQVTM; CDR2 reads ANQGSEA. Germline trimming cut 3 bases from V and 6 bases from J; bases unmatched to any gene: 3. CDR3 length: 15 amino acids. The CDR3 loop reads CSVEGLAGAPGELFF. The CDR3 DNA reads as TGCAGCGTTGAGGGACTAGCGGGAGCCCCCGGGGAGCTGTTTTTT.

The rearrangement joins TRBV6-1 to TRBJ2-5; D unresolved. Germline V gene data show CDR1 as MNHNS and CDR2 as SASEGT. V was shortened by 1 base and J by 2 bases, with 14 bases between the two germline ends. The CDR3 length is 16 residues. This CDR3 is CASSEGPLKLQETQYF. The CDR3 DNA sequence: TGTGCCAGCAGTGAAGGGCCGTTGAAGCTTCAAGAGACCCAGTACTTC.

V usage is TRBV5-4 and J usage is TRBJ2-2; D not resolved. V lost 4 bases to trimming and J lost 1 base, with 11 bases between them. This CDR3 spans 15 amino acids. CDR1 is SGHNT, CDR2 YYREEE, per germline (reference sequence). CDR3 loop: CASSRTWGNTGELFF. The CDR3 DNA reads as TGTGCCAGCAGCCGAACATGGGGGAACACCGGGGAGCTGTTTTTT. The full variable domain, in which reference TRBV5-4 and TRBJ2-2 provide the parts outside the CDR3, is ETGVTQSPTHLIKTRGQQVTLRCSSQSGHNTVSWYQQALGQGPQFIFQYYREEENGRGNFPPRFSGLQFPNYSSELNVNALELDDSALYLCASSRTWGNTGELFFGEGSRLTVL.

The CDR3 region has the DNA TGTGCCAGCAGCTCGGGGTCGACATCACACGAGCAGTACTTC. Residues: CASSSGSTSHEQYF. V gene TRBV7-9 combines with J gene TRBJ2-7, with D possibly matching TRBD2 (5 bases). Trimming took 4 bases from V and 5 from J, leaving 15 bases between them. The CDR3 is 14 residues long. CDR1 and CDR2 (germline): SEHNR, FQNEAQ (reference sequence).